This T cell receptor (beta chain) was sequenced for a study of blood T cell repertoires in COVID-19. The overall study: Samples taken during acute and convalescent COVID-19 were collected in the United States, Italy and Spain.

Authors' processing steps: Amplification with reference gene primers provided the estimates of nucleated cell counts. Here immunoSEQ multiplex PCR was the method, and the copy in TCRdb shows in-frame clones only, minus some. That table is the source of V, J and clone size, and D and trimming were worked out from the DNA. Counted here are over 200,000 clones, around nine tenths occurring once; the ten biggest clones make up 10% to 13%. Germline lookup yields CDR1 KGHSH and CDR2 LQKENI. V lost 0 bases, J lost 1 base, and 9 bases lay in between. The CDR3 loop spans 15 amino acids. The chain couples TRBV18 to TRBJ2-5, with D perhaps matching TRBD1 (5 bases). The receptor's source is a man aged 25-45 years who had recovered from COVID-19. The sequencing sample was made of PBMCs or T cells enriched from blood (not recorded which). The CDR3 here is CASSPPQGLQETQYF. The CDR3 DNA sequence: TGTGCCAGCTCACCACCTCAGGGCCTCCAAGAGACCCAGTACTTC. The whole variable domain, remainder taken from reference TRBV18 and TRBJ2-5, is NAGVMQNPRHLVRRRGQEARLRCSPMKGHSHVYWYRQLPEEGLKFMVYLQKENIIDESGMPKERFSAEFPKEGPSILRIQQVVRGDSAAYFCASSPPQGLQETQYFGPGTRLLVL.